This is a list of T cell receptor beta chains from one sample in a study of tumor-infiltrating lymphocytes in primary liver carcinoma. TCRdb ran MiXCR on the multiplex PCR reads and lists one entry per CDR3 protein. The repertoire holds tens of thousands of distinct CDR3 sequences, with 75% to 85% as singletons. Input material: liver tumor tissue from sampling region 5. These receptors came from a man between 40 and 49 years old with primary liver carcinoma and hepatitis B virus infection. Both conserved end residues are part of each CDR3. Each record gives: J gene, clone size, CDR3 length, V gene, D gene, CDR3 DNA, CDR3 protein. D genes are given only for firm matches. Clone size is not always given. Where it is, it says once, few, many or a class for expanded clones.

TRBJ2-7,few,13,TRBV11-2,NA,TGTGCCAGCGGCTTCGGAGTGGCTAGTGAGCAGTACTTC,CASGFGVASEQYF
TRBJ2-2,few,14,TRBV11-1,NA,TGTACCAGCAGCTTTAAAGGGGTTACCGGGGAGATGTTTTTT,CTSSFKGVTGEMFF
TRBJ2-1,NA,16,TRBV4-3,TRBD2,TGCGCCAGCAACCAAGGAGGCGCTAGCGGGAGAATTGAGCAGTTCTTC,CASNQGGASGRIEQFF
TRBJ1-2,NA,14,TRBV6-6,NA,TGCTCCAGCAGTTACACCGACGCTAACTATGGCTACACCTTC,CSSSYTDANYGYTF
TRBJ2-3,NA,16,TRBV12-3/TRBV12-4,TRBD2,TGTGCCAGCAGTCCTAGACTAGCGGGAGCAGTAGATACGCAGTATTTT,CASSPRLAGAVDTQYF
TRBJ2-3,few,15,TRBV5-5,NA,TGTGCCAGTAGCCCACGGGGCCGGGGCACAGATACGCAGTATTTT,CASSPRGRGTDTQYF
TRBJ1-1,NA,17,TRBV4-2,NA,TGTGCCAGCAGCCAACACTACGGACATGGTTTTTGGACTGAAGCTTTCTTT,CASSQHYGHGFWTEAFF
TRBJ2-7,NA,15,TRBV12-3/TRBV12-4,TRBD1,TGTGCCAGCAGTTTAGGACAGGGGGCCATCTACGGGCTGTACTTC,CASSLGQGAIYGLYF
TRBJ2-5,NA,14,TRBV29-1,NA,TGCAGCGTTGGTGGCCCGGGATTTCAAGAGACCCAGTATTTC,CSVGGPGFQETQYF
TRBJ1-5,NA,15,TRBV28,TRBD1,TGTGCCAGCAGGTCAGGGGGGTTGGGCAATCAGCCCCAGCATTTT,CASRSGGLGNQPQHF
TRBJ2-1,few,19,TRBV21-1,NA,TGTGCCAGCAGGAAAGGAGGACAGGAAGATCGGCTAGCGAGGAATGAGCAGTTCTTC,CASRKGGQEDRLARNEQFF
TRBJ2-7,few,15,TRBV11-2,NA,TGTGCTAGCAGCTTAGAGTCCGGGATCTCTGGTGAGAAGTACTTC,CASSLESGISGEKYF
TRBJ2-5,NA,18,TRBV11-2,NA,TGCGCCAGCAGCTTAGCGAGGCTAGCCCTGGGAAGAAAAGAGACCCAGTATTTC,CASSLARLALGRKETQYF
TRBJ2-1,few,16,TRBV10-3,TRBD1,TGTGCCGTCAGTGAGTTGGGGACAGGGGTGTCCGATGAGCAGTTCTTC,CAVSELGTGVSDEQFF
TRBJ2-7,NA,12,TRBV4-1,NA,TGCGCCAGCAACCACGATAGCGCTCTCCTGTACTTC,CASNHDSALLYF
TRBJ2-1,few,16,TRBV4-3,TRBD2,TGCGCCAGCAGCCCTGCGGGACTAACACTGAACAATGAGCAGTTCTTC,CASSPAGLTLNNEQFF
TRBJ2-5,once,15,TRBV5-4,TRBD1,TGTGCCAGCAGCGATCAGGGGGCAATCGGGGAGACCCAGTGCTTC,CASSDQGAIGETQCF
TRBJ2-5,NA,14,TRBV11-1,TRBD1,TGTGCTGGCAGTGGACAGGTGGAGGTAGAGACCCAGTACTTC,CAGSGQVEVETQYF
TRBJ2-7,large,15,TRBV11-2,NA,TGTGCCAGCAGCTTCTCTCGGGGGAGCTACTACGAGCAGTACTTC,CASSFSRGSYYEQYF
TRBJ2-7,NA,14,TRBV12-3/TRBV12-4,TRBD2,TGTGCCAGCAGCGGGACTGGCGGGGGGTACGGGCAGTACTTC,CASSGTGGGYGQYF
TRBJ1-5,NA,15,TRBV6-2/TRBV6-3,NA,TGTGCCAGTAGTTTGGACAGTTATAACAATCAGCCTCAGCATTTT,CASSLDSYNNQPQHF
TRBJ2-1,NA,13,TRBV6-2/TRBV6-3,NA,TGTGCCAGTAACGGGAGCTGGTACAATGAGCTGTTCTTC,CASNGSWYNELFF
TRBJ2-3,NA,16,TRBV11-2,NA,TGTGCCAGCAGCCGACAACCCGTCAACCCCACAGTTACGCAATATTTT,CASSRQPVNPTVTQYF
TRBJ1-2,NA,16,TRBV14,NA,TGTGCCAGCAGCCCGGCCTCCGCCAGGGACAACTATGGCTACACCTTC,CASSPASARDNYGYTF
TRBJ2-1,NA,14,TRBV11-2,TRBD2,TGTGCCAGCAGCTTATTAGCGGGAGTAAGGGAGCTGCTCTTC,CASSLLAGVRELLF
TRBJ2-3,NA,15,TRBV11-2,NA,TGTGCCAGCAACACCGGGATTAGCGGCTCAGATACGCAGTATTTT,CASNTGISGSDTQYF
TRBJ2-2,NA,14,TRBV10-3,NA,TGTGCCATCAACGGAATCGCGAACACCGGGAAGCTGTTTTTT,CAINGIANTGKLFF
TRBJ2-1,once,14,TRBV6-5,NA,TGTGCCAGCAGGGATATGGTGAGCGGGCATGAAGAGTTCTTC,CASRDMVSGHEEFF
TRBJ2-1,NA,14,TRBV5-1,NA,TGCGCCAGCTGCCTTGCCAGCTCCTACAACGAGCAGTTCTTC,CASCLASSYNEQFF
TRBJ2-6,medium-sized,18,TRBV6-1,NA,TGTGCCAGCAGTGAACGGGGGACGACTAGCTCTGGGGCCAACGTCCTGACTTTC,CASSERGTTSSGANVLTF
TRBJ2-7,NA,17,TRBV6-5,NA,TGTACCAGCAGTTACTCTACTAGAGGGAGCTTGGTTTACGAGCAGTACTTC,CTSSYSTRGSLVYEQYF
TRBJ2-2,many,19,TRBV23-1,TRBD1,TGCGCCAGCACCCCTATAAACGTACTGGGACAGGTCCACACCGGGGAGCTGTTTTTT,CASTPINVLGQVHTGELFF
TRBJ2-7,many,14,TRBV14,NA,TGTGCCAGCAGCCAAGGGCGGAGTTGGGGCGAGCAGTACTTC,CASSQGRSWGEQYF
TRBJ2-1,NA,13,TRBV28,NA,TGTACCAGCAGGGCCTTGGAGGTCAATGAGCAGTTCTTC,CTSRALEVNEQFF
TRBJ2-1,NA,14,TRBV6-1,NA,TGTGTCAGCCGGGACATGGACTCCTACAATGAGCAGTTCTTC,CVSRDMDSYNEQFF
TRBJ2-1,NA,12,TRBV29-1,NA,TGCAGCGCCCGTCCAAGGGGGAATGAGAAGTTCTTC,CSARPRGNEKFF
TRBJ2-7,NA,14,TRBV5-1,TRBD2,TGCGCCAGCAACTTGCCTAGCGGGGCCTACGATCAGTACTTC,CASNLPSGAYDQYF
TRBJ2-1,NA,13,TRBV4-2,TRBD1,TGTGCCAGCAGCCGACAGGGAAGAAATGAGCAGTTCTTC,CASSRQGRNEQFF
TRBJ1-3,few,16,TRBV4-1,NA,TGCGCCAGCAGCCAGAGTAACGGATTATATGGAGACACCATATATTTT,CASSQSNGLYGDTIYF
TRBJ1-5,NA,14,TRBV12-3/TRBV12-4,TRBD1,TGTGCCAGCATCGCTACAGGGGGAGGTCAGCCCCAGCATTTT,CASIATGGGQPQHF
TRBJ2-1,NA,12,TRBV5-6,NA,TGTGCCAGCAGCTTGGGTACCAATGAGCTGCTCTTC,CASSLGTNELLF
TRBJ2-7,NA,18,TRBV4-2,TRBD2,TGTGCCAGCAGCCAAGAGGGACTAGCGGGAGACCTTCCCTACGAGAGGTACTTC,CASSQEGLAGDLPYERYF
TRBJ2-1,NA,12,TRBV29-1,TRBD1,TGCAACGTGCGACAGGGGGGGAATGGGCAATTCTTC,CNVRQGGNGQFF
TRBJ2-1,NA,15,TRBV6-1,TRBD2,TGTGCCAGCACCTGGGCGGGGGTTAGGGGCAATGAGCAGTTCTTC,CASTWAGVRGNEQFF
TRBJ2-3,NA,18,TRBV4-2,NA,TGTGCCAGCAGCCAAGTGCCGCTTCTAGCTGGGGCGACAGATACGCAGTATTTT,CASSQVPLLAGATDTQYF
TRBJ1-3,NA,17,TRBV11-2,NA,TGTGCCAGCAGCTCAGTTGGCCCCGGAACAGTAGGAGAAACCATATATTTT,CASSSVGPGTVGETIYF
TRBJ2-1,NA,16,TRBV12-3/TRBV12-4,NA,TGTGCCAGTAGTTTAGTGGCGGATAGCTCCCACAATGAGCAGTTCTTC,CASSLVADSSHNEQFF
TRBJ2-3,NA,11,TRBV12-3/TRBV12-4,NA,TGTGTAAGCAATTTGCAAGGTGCGCAGTATTTT,CVSNLQGAQYF
TRBJ2-2,medium-sized,18,TRBV4-2,NA,TGTGCCAGCAGCCAGCAGCGATTTAGTCAGGTGAACACCGGGGAGCTGTTTTTT,CASSQQRFSQVNTGELFF
TRBJ1-1,once,16,TRBV24-1,TRBD1,TGTGCCACCAGTGACTCAGGGGGCGGCCGTGCTACTGAAGCTTTCTTT,CATSDSGGGRATEAFF
TRBJ2-7,NA,14,TRBV12-3/TRBV12-4,NA,TGTGCCAGCACTTCTAGTGTAGACTCCTACGATCAGTACTTC,CASTSSVDSYDQYF
TRBJ1-1,many,12,TRBV2,NA,TGTGCCAGCAACTCGGTTGAAACTGAAGCTTTCTTT,CASNSVETEAFF
TRBJ2-3,NA,14,TRBV29-1,NA,TGCAGTGTTGATTACCGGAGGGCCGGAGATACGCAGTATTTT,CSVDYRRAGDTQYF
TRBJ1-1,once,13,TRBV5-5,NA,TGTGCCAGCAGCCTGGACGGGAACACTGTAGCTTTCTTT,CASSLDGNTVAFF
TRBJ2-1,NA,17,TRBV11-2,NA,TGTGCCAGCAGCTTAAAGGTCAGAGGAGGTACCTACGATGAGCAGTTCTTC,CASSLKVRGGTYDEQFF
TRBJ2-5,NA,15,TRBV28,NA,TGTGCCAGCAGTTTAAATTCGAAGAGACAAGAGACCCAGTACTTC,CASSLNSKRQETQYF